The T cell receptor beta chain described here comes from a study of cytomegalovirus exposure and HLA in healthy donors. Findings and caveats of the study: With high specificity and sensitivity, the classifier reportedly diagnosed cytomegalovirus status.

This CDR3 region has 11 residues. Germline V lookup: CDR1 MDHEN, CDR2 SYDVKM. V was shortened by 5 bases and J by 4 bases, with 6 bases between the two germline ends. Donors were drawn from the approximately 120-subject validation cohort, separate from the approximately 700-subject first cohort. As regards this clone: The target antigen is unknown.

Produced via immunoSEQ multiplex PCR; TCRdb's table is partial and in-frame only. The sample consists of some 150,000 clones, around 84% of them appearing once. This clonotype was obtained from a human donor in good health. The chain has TRBV28 and TRBJ2-7, with unresolved D. The sequencing sample was made of PBMCs. CDR3 DNA sequence: TGTGCCAGCAGTCTGCGATACGAGCAGTACTTC. This codes for CASSLRYEQYF.